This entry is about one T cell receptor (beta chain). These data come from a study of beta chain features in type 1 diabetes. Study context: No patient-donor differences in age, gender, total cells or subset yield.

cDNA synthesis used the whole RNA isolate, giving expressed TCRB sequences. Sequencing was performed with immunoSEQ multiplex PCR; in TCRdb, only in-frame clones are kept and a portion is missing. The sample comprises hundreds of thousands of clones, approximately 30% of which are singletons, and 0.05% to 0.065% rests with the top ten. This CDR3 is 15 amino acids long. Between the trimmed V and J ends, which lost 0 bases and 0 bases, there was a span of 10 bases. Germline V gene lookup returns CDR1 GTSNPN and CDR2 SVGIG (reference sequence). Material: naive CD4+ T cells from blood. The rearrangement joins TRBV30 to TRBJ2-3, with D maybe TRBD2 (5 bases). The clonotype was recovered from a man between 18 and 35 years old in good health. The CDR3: CAWSVGSGSTDTQYF. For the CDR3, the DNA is TGTGCCTGGAGTGTTGGGAGCGGAAGCACAGATACGCAGTATTTT. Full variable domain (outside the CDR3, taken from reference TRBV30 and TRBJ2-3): SQTIHQWPATLVQPVGSPLSLECTVEGTSNPNLYWYRQAAGRGLQLLFYSVGIGQISSEVPQNLSASRPQDRQFILSSKKLLLSDSGFYLCAWSVGSGSTDTQYFGPGTRLTVL.